Sequencing of this T cell receptor beta chain was carried out in a study of control samples from healthy donors and cancer patients. Sequenced by immunoSEQ multiplex PCR; TCRdb stores in-frame clones only, minus some. This table holds some 150,000 clones, just under 95% found once. Germline-derived CDR1 and CDR2 are KGHSH and LQKENI. The CDR3 has 15 residues. The V gene lost 1 base and the J gene lost 0 bases, with 9 bases spanning the gap. J is TRBJ1-2 and V is TRBV18; D not certain. The clonotype comes from a man in his forties in good health. Sequenced sample: blood. DNA of the CDR3: TGTGCCAGCTCACCACGGCCGGAATCTAACTATGGCTACACCTTC. Its protein is CASSPRPESNYGYTF.